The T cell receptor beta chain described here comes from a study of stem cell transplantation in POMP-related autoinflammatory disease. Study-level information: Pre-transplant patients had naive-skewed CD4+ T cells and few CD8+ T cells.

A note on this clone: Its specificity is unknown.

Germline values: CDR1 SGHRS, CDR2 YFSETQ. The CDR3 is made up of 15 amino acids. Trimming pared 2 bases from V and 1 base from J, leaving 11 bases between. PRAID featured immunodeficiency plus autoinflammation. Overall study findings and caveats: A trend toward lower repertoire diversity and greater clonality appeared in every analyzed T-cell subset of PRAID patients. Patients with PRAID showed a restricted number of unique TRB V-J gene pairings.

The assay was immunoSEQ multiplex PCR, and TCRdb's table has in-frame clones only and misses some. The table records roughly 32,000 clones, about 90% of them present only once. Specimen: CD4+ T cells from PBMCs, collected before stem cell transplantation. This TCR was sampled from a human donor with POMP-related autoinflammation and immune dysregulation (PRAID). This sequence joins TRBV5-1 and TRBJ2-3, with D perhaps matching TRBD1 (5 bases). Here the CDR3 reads CASSFQGVGTDTQYF. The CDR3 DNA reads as TGCGCCAGCAGCTTTCAAGGGGTGGGCACAGATACGCAGTATTTT.